This T cell receptor beta chain was sequenced during a study of blood T cell repertoires in COVID-19. With 4 bases clipped from V and 3 bases from J, the junction kept 2 bases outside the gene matches. The CDR3 extends over 13 amino acids. Germline-derived CDR1 and CDR2 are SEHNR and FQNEAQ (reference sequence). Per the study methods: Amplification of reference gene primers was used by the study to estimate nucleated cell counts. The method was immunoSEQ multiplex PCR; TCRdb's version includes in-frame clones alone and lacks a portion of them. V, J and clone size derive from that table, while D and trimming were established from the DNA sequence. The data contain roughly 200,000 clones, 75% to 90% of them seen just once; the ten biggest clones take up 8.2%.

The sequence was collected from a woman aged 80 or older with COVID-19, enrolled during active disease. This sequence joins TRBV7-9 and TRBJ1-1; 7 positions agree with TRBD1. Specimen: peripheral blood. The CDR3 sequence is CASSSQGDTEAFF. DNA for the CDR3: TGTGCCAGCAGCTCCCAGGGGGACACTGAAGCTTTCTTT.